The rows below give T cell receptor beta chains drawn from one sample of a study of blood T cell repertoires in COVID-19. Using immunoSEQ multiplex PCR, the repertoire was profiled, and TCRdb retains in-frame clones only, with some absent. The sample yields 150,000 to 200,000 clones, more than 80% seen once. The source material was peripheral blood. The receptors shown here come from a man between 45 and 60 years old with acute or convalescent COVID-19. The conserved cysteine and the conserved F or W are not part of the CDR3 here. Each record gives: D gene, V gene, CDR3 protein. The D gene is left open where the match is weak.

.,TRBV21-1,ASSEAKQGYGEKLF
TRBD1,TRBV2,ASSGTGGDQPQH
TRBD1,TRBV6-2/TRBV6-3,ASSYHLDRGASYNSPLH
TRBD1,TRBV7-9,ATEPPINRGLNYGYT
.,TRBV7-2,ASSFLAHNEQF
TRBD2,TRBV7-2,ASSQSGSSYNEQF
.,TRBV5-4,ASSRGGTGGLYEQY
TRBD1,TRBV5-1,ASMTGTANTGELF
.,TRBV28,ASSLHGTGANVLT
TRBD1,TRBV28,ASSTGARNEKLF